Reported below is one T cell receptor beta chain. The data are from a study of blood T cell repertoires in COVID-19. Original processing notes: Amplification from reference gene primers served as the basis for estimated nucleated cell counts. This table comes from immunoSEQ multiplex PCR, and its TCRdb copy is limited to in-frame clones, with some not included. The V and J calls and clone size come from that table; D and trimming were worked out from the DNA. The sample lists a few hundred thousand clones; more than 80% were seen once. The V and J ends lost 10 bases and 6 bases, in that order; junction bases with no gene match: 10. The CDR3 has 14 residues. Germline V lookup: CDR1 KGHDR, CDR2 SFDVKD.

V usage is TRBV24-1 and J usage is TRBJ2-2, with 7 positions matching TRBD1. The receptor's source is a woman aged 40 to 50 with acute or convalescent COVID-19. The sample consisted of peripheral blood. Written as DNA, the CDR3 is TGTGCCACAGAACAGACAGGGATCGCCGGGGAGCTGTTTTTT. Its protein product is CATEQTGIAGELFF.